The 8 T cell receptor beta chains below come from one sample, sequenced in a study of glioma-infiltrating T cells after dendritic cell vaccination. Generated by immunoSEQ multiplex PCR, the TCRdb table keeps only in-frame clones and is missing some. Here the sample spans approximately 100,000 clones, over 60% being singletons. Sequences were derived from blood, sampled before dendritic cell vaccination. Receptor source: a human donor with glioblastoma.

The chain combines TRBV7-2 with TRBJ1-2; 8 nucleotides match TRBD1. The CDR3 has 14 residues. V shed 5 bases and J 4 bases; nucleotides not matched to a gene: 6. CDR1 is SGHTA and CDR2 is FQGNSA in the germline V gene. In nucleotides, the CDR3 is TGTGCCAGCAGCCCTGGACAGGGCGGCTATGGCTACACCTTC. Its translation: CASSPGQGGYGYTF. Variable domain in full (rest from reference TRBV7-2 and TRBJ1-2): GAGVSQSPSNKVTEKGKDVELRCDPISGHTALYWYRQSLGQGLEFLIYFQGNSAPDKSGLPSDRFSAERTGGSVSTLTIQRTQQEDSAVYLCASSPGQGGYGYTFGSGTRLTVV.

The chain joins TRBV9 to TRBJ1-2, with D tentatively TRBD1 (5 bases). Between the trimmed V and J ends, which lost 3 bases and 1 base, there was a span of 13 bases. The CDR3 spans 15 residues. CDR1 is SGDLS, CDR2 YYNGEE, per germline. The DNA for the CDR3 is TGTGCCAGCAGCGCCCACCAACAGGTTAACTATGGCTACACCTTC. Its translation: CASSAHQQVNYGYTF.

This sequence joins TRBV7-6 and TRBJ2-1, with D tentatively TRBD2 (5 bases). CDR1 SGHVS and CDR2 FNYEAQ come from the germline V gene. The CDR3 is 17 residues long. Trimming pared 1 base from V and 0 bases from J, leaving 13 bases between. The CDR3 bases are TGTGCCAGCAGCTTAGGGACGGGAAGTAGCTCCTACAATGAGCAGTTCTTC. The encoded protein is CASSLGTGSSSYNEQFF.

V usage is TRBV5-1 and J usage is TRBJ2-7; D is uncertain. The CDR3 spans 14 residues. V was trimmed by 4 bases and J by 0 bases, leaving 11 bases between them. The germline CDR1 and CDR2 sequences are SGHRS and YFSETQ. The CDR3 DNA follows: TGCGCCAGCAGCCCCGGTGCGGCCTCCTACGAGCAGTACTTC. It encodes CASSPGAASYEQYF.

The chain combines TRBV19 with TRBJ2-1, with TRBD2 identical over 10 bases. This CDR3 has 15 amino acids. CDR1 and CDR2 (germline): LNHDA, SQIVND (reference sequence). V shed 6 bases, J shed 9 bases, and the junction held 11 bases outside the gene matches. CDR3 in amino acids: CASSLAGVGAGEQFF. As DNA, the CDR3 is TGTGCCAGTAGCCTAGCGGGAGTGGGAGCTGGTGAGCAGTTCTTC.

This clone has only a few counts. The chain employs TRBV6-6 and TRBJ2-7; D perhaps matches TRBD2 (6 bases). The CDR3 is made up of 15 amino acids. The ends were cut back, 3 bases at V and 5 bases at J, with 17 bases in the middle. Per germline, CDR1 MNHNY and CDR2 SVGAGI (reference sequence). CDR3 residues: CASSYGGTGVDEQYF. The DNA of the CDR3 is TGTGCCAGCAGTTATGGGGGGACTGGAGTAGACGAGCAGTACTTC.

This rearrangement joins TRBV7-9 to TRBJ1-2; unclear D gene. Germline CDR1 reads SEHNR; CDR2 reads FQNEAQ (reference sequence). V shed 4 bases and J shed 4 bases, with 13 bases lying between them. CDR3 size: 14 residues. CDR3 in DNA: TGTGCCAGCAGCTCGATATCTCCACTCTATGGCTACACCTTC. Residues: CASSSISPLYGYTF.

The V and J genes are TRBV5-1 and TRBJ1-1; 8 positions match TRBD1. The ends lost 4 bases at V and 3 bases at J; junction bases unmatched: 11. There are 16 residues in the CDR3. Germline CDR1 and CDR2: SGHRS and YFSETQ. The CDR3 bases are TGCGCCAGCAGCACAGGGGGAGGGGGCACCTACACTGAAGCTTTCTTT. Its protein product is CASSTGGGGTYTEAFF.